A selection of T cell receptor beta chains follows, all from one sample in a study of tumor-infiltrating lymphocytes in localized non-small cell lung cancer. The assay was immunoSEQ multiplex PCR, and TCRdb's table has in-frame clones only and misses some. The repertoire includes 9,000 or so clones, roughly 79% of them detected once, and about 6.9% sits in the top ten. Sequencing was done on a sample of uninvolved lung tissue not adjacent to the tumor. Every receptor here comes from a human donor with non-small cell lung cancer. Each CDR3 is given with its conserved first and last residue. A D gene is named only where the DNA matches it firmly. Part of the rows lack a size; the others show once, few, many or a class for expanded clones.

j_call d_call v_call clone_size cdr3_nt cdr3_aa
TRBJ1-1 . TRBV11-2 . TGTGCCAGCAGCTTAGTAGCGGGAACTGAAGCTTTCTTT CASSLVAGTEAFF
TRBJ2-7 . TRBV6-5 . TGTGCCAGCGGGGGTTACGGCTACGAGCAGTACTTC CASGGYGYEQYF
TRBJ1-2 . TRBV9 . TGTGCCAGCAGCGTAGTTGGGTGGAGTGGCTACACCTTC CASSVVGWSGYTF
TRBJ1-1 TRBD1 TRBV15 . TGTGCCACCAGCTTCTACAGGGGGACTGAAGCTTTCTTT CATSFYRGTEAFF
TRBJ2-5 . TRBV29-1 . TGCAGCGTTGCGGCAGGGGCGGGAAAGACCCAGTACTTC CSVAAGAGKTQYF
TRBJ1-5 . TRBV6-1 . TGTGCCAGCAGTCCTTACCGGGACATCCGTCAGCCCCAGCATTTT CASSPYRDIRQPQHF
TRBJ2-3 . TRBV11-2 . TGTGCCAGCAGCCAGGGGGGCCTTCGGGAGACAGATACGCAGTATTTT CASSQGGLRETDTQYF
TRBJ2-4 . TRBV28 . TGTGCCAGCAGTGGGGCAACCAAAACCATTCAGTACTTC CASSGATKTIQYF
TRBJ1-4 . TRBV15 once TGTGCCTCCTCCCCGGGGTCAACTAATGAAAAACTGTTTTTT CASSPGSTNEKLFF
TRBJ2-7 TRBD2 TRBV7-8 . TGTGCCAGCAGCTTAGATCCTAGCGGGGGGGCCTACGAGCAGTACTTC CASSLDPSGGAYEQYF
TRBJ2-3 . TRBV10-3 few TGTGCCATCGCGGAAGATACGCAGTATTTT CAIAEDTQYF
TRBJ1-4 TRBD1 TRBV19 medium-sized TGTGCCAGTAGTACCGAGACAGGGAGAGGTAATGAAAAACTGTTTTTT CASSTETGRGNEKLFF
TRBJ2-5 TRBD1 TRBV6-6 . TGTGCCAGCAGTCGACAGGGACGAGAGACCCAGTACTTC CASSRQGRETQYF
TRBJ2-7 . TRBV5-1 . TGCGCCAGCAGCTTCATATCGATGCAGGTTTCCTACGAGCAGTACTTC CASSFISMQVSYEQYF
TRBJ1-1 . TRBV29-1 . TGCAGCGTTGGCCTAACAATCGACCTGAACACTGAAGCTTTCTTT CSVGLTIDLNTEAFF
TRBJ1-1 . TRBV13 . TGTGCCAGCAGCTCGCAATTAGACTACACTGAAGCTTTCTTT CASSSQLDYTEAFF
TRBJ1-6 . TRBV5-4 . TGTGCCAGCAGCTTGGAACGGGGGGGTTTTGGGACACCCCTCCACTTT CASSLERGGFGTPLHF
TRBJ2-7 TRBD1 TRBV27 . TGTGCCAGCAGCTTCCTCCGGGACAGCTACGAGCAGTACTTC CASSFLRDSYEQYF
TRBJ1-5 TRBD1 TRBV4-1 . TGCGCCAGCAGCCAGTCAGGACAGGGCGTTTGGGGTCAGCCCCAGCATTTT CASSQSGQGVWGQPQHF
TRBJ2-5 . TRBV28 . TGTGCCAGCAGTTTAGGCCAAGAGACCCAGTACTTC CASSLGQETQYF
TRBJ1-6 . TRBV4-1 . TGCGCCAGCAGCCAAGATGGGGGCAGCCGGGTTTCACCCCTCCACTTT CASSQDGGSRVSPLHF
TRBJ2-1 TRBD1 TRBV4-3 . TGCGCCAGCAGCCAAGAATTCCCGGGACAGTCCAATGAGCAGTTCTTC CASSQEFPGQSNEQFF
TRBJ1-2 TRBD1 TRBV5-1 few TGCGCCAGCAGCTTAACCGGACAGGGCCATGGCTACACCTTC CASSLTGQGHGYTF
TRBJ2-7 . TRBV5-5 . TGTGCCAGCAGCTTTGGGCAGGGAAGTATTTATTACGAGCAGTACTTC CASSFGQGSIYYEQYF
TRBJ2-1 . TRBV29-1 . TGCAGCGTGGACCCGGGTAGCGGCTCCTACAATGAGCAGTTCTTC CSVDPGSGSYNEQFF
TRBJ2-3 . TRBV7-3 . TGTGCCAGCAGCTTAATGGGGGCAGGGCAAGATACGCAGTATTTT CASSLMGAGQDTQYF
TRBJ2-3 TRBD2 TRBV7-7 few TGTGCCAGCAGCTTGGACGGGGGGGGAGATACGCAGTATTTT CASSLDGGGDTQYF